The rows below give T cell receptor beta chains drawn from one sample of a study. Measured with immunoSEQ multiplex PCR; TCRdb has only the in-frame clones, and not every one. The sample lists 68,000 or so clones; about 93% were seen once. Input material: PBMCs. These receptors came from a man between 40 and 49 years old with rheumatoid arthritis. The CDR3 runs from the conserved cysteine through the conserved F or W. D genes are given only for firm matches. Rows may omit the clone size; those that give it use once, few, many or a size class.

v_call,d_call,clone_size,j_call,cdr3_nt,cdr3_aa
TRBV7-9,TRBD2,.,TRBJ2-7,TGTGCCAGCACCGACCCCTGGGCTAGCGGGGGGTCCAGCTCCTACGAGCAGTACTTC,CASTDPWASGGSSSYEQYF
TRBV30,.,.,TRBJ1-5,TGTGCCTGGAGTTCAGTTAGCAATCAGCCCCAGCATTTT,CAWSSVSNQPQHF
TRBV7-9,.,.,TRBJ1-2,TGTGCCAGCAGCTCCGGGACGGGCAACTATGGCTACACCTTC,CASSSGTGNYGYTF
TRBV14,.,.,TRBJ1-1,TGTGCCAGCAGCCAAGAGTTTAGGGGGTCCACTGAAGCTTTCTTT,CASSQEFRGSTEAFF
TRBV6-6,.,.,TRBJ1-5,TGTGCCAGCAGTTATGGTAGCAATCAGCCCCAGCATTTT,CASSYGSNQPQHF
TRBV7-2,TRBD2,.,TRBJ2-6,TGTGCCAGCAGCTTAGGTGGGGGAGGGCCTGGGGCCAACGTCCTGACTTTC,CASSLGGGGPGANVLTF
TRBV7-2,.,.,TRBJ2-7,TGTGCCAGCAGACCTCGGACGCGCTCCTACGAGCAGTACTTC,CASRPRTRSYEQYF
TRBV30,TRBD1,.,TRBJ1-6,TGTGCCTGGAGTGTAGGGGACAGGGCTTCCTATAATTCACCCCTCCACTTT,CAWSVGDRASYNSPLHF
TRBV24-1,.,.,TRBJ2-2,TGTGCCACCAGTGATCCCACCGGACAGTTGACCGGGGAGCTGTTTTTT,CATSDPTGQLTGELFF
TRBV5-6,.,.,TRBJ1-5,TGTGCCAGCAGCTTGGCGGCGGCCTACAATCAGCCCCAGCATTTT,CASSLAAAYNQPQHF
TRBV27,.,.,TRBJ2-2,TGTGCCAGCTGTAGGGGGGGAACCGGGGAGCTGTTTTTT,CASCRGGTGELFF
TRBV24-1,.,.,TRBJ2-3,TGTGCCACCAGTGGAGTTGGCAGCACAGATACGCAGTATTTT,CATSGVGSTDTQYF
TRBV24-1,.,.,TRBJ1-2,TGTGCCACCAGTGATAGGGGGTCGAGTTATGGCTACACCTTC,CATSDRGSSYGYTF
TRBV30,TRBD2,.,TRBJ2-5,TGTGCCTGGAGCCTCGGGGGGAACCAAGAGAAACGGGTTGGGGCCCAGTACTTC,CAWSLGGNQEKRVGAQYF
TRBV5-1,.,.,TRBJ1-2,TGCGCCAGCAGCCAAGGGACCGCCTATGGCTACACCTTC,CASSQGTAYGYTF
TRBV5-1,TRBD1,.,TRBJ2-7,TGCGCCAGCAGCTACCTTGGGACAGGGCCGTCCTACGAGCAGTACTTC,CASSYLGTGPSYEQYF
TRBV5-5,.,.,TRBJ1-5,TGTGCCAGCAGCTCCGACCTAGGCGGCCATCAGCCCCAGCATTTT,CASSSDLGGHQPQHF
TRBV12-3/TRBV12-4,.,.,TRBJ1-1,TGTGCCAGCACCCCAGGAATGACCGCTGAAGCTTTCTTT,CASTPGMTAEAFF
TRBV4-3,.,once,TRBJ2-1,TGCGCCAGCAGCCAAGATCGGGTTGAGCAGTTCTTC,CASSQDRVEQFF
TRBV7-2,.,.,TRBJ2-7,TGTGCCAGCAGCTTAATCGCGGCAGCCCAGGAGCAGTACTTC,CASSLIAAAQEQYF
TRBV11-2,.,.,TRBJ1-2,TGTGCCAGCAGCTTAGGAGCGACCAACTATGGCTACACCTTC,CASSLGATNYGYTF
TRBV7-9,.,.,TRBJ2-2,TGTGCCAGCAGCTTAGGACGAGGGATTACCGGGGAGCTGTTTTTT,CASSLGRGITGELFF
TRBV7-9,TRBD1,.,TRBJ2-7,TGTGCCAGCAGCTCGGCCCCGGGACAGATCTACGAGCAGTACTTC,CASSSAPGQIYEQYF
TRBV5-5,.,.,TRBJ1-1,TGTGCCAGCAGCTTGGTGGCAACCGCTATGAACACTGAAGCTTTCTTT,CASSLVATAMNTEAFF
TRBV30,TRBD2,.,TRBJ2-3,TGTGCCTGGAGTGTAACGGGGGGTGCAGATACGCAGTATTTT,CAWSVTGGADTQYF
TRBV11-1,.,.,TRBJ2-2,TGTGCCAGCAGCTTAGAGAGGGGGGCGAACACCGGGGAGCTGTTTTTT,CASSLERGANTGELFF